A selection of T cell receptor beta chains follows, all from one sample in a study of CD8+CD57+ T cells in acquired aplastic anemia. TCRdb ran MiXCR on the reads and lists one entry per CDR3 protein. The sample yields about 160,000 distinct CDR3 sequences, approximately 43% seen once. The sample comprised sorted CD4+, CD8+, or CD8+CD57+ T cells (not recorded which) from PBMCs. The receptors shown here come from a human donor in good health. Each CDR3 is given with its conserved first and last residue. The D gene is left open where the match is weak. Expanded clones are given a class, and other clones once, few, many or no size at all.

j_gene,d_gene,abundance,v_gene,CDR3aa,CDR3nt
TRBJ2-7,TRBD2,-,TRBV27,CASRPQGLASDYEQYF,TGTGCCAGCAGGCCCCAGGGACTAGCGAGCGACTACGAGCAGTACTTC
TRBJ1-6,TRBD1,many,TRBV4-1,CASSRGGQGRNSPLHF,TGCGCCAGCAGCCGGGGAGGACAGGGTCGGAATTCACCCCTCCACTTT
TRBJ2-2,-,-,TRBV2,CASSEARGVGGELFF,TGTGCCAGCAGTGAAGCGCGCGGGGTGGGCGGGGAGCTGTTTTTT
TRBJ1-1,-,many,TRBV7-9,CASSLVQGRNTEAFF,TGTGCCAGCAGCTTAGTCCAGGGGAGGAACACTGAAGCTTTCTTT
TRBJ1-5,-,-,TRBV5-4,CASSLDRTRPQHF,TGTGCCAGCAGCCTGGACCGAACTCGGCCCCAGCATTTT
TRBJ1-1,-,-,TRBV2,CASSDPPLNTEAFF,TGTGCCAGCAGTGACCCCCCGCTAAACACTGAAGCTTTCTTT
TRBJ2-2,-,many,TRBV12-3/TRBV12-4,CASSHGNAGELFF,TGTGCCAGCAGCCACGGGAATGCCGGGGAGCTGTTTTTT
TRBJ2-3,-,many,TRBV12-3/TRBV12-4,CASSPGGPRTDTQYF,TGTGCCAGCAGTCCCGGAGGGCCCAGGACAGATACGCAGTATTTT
TRBJ1-2,-,-,TRBV9,CASSPPTGALGYTF,TGTGCCAGCAGCCCACCAACAGGTGCCCTTGGCTACACCTTC
TRBJ1-2,TRBD1,many,TRBV7-2,CASSLGTGSTTGYTF,TGTGCCAGCAGCTTGGGGACAGGGTCTACGACTGGCTACACCTTC
TRBJ2-2,-,-,TRBV24-1,CATSDARRDTGELFF,TGTGCCACCAGTGATGCCAGGAGGGACACCGGGGAGCTGTTTTTT
TRBJ2-7,TRBD2,once,TRBV7-2,CASSLGLADSYEQYF,TGTGCCAGCAGCCTGGGACTAGCGGACTCCTACGAGCAGTACTTC
TRBJ1-6,-,-,TRBV10-3,CAIRDRLNSPLHF,TGTGCCATCAGGGACAGATTGAATTCACCCCTCCACTTT
TRBJ2-7,-,-,TRBV5-1,CASSLAMGYEQYF,TGCGCCAGCAGCTTGGCCATGGGCTACGAGCAGTACTTC
TRBJ1-1,-,-,TRBV6-2/TRBV6-3,CASSSLSSTEAFF,TGTGCCAGCAGTTCTCTGAGTAGCACTGAAGCTTTCTTT
TRBJ2-1,-,-,TRBV2,CARDYNEQFF,TGTGCCAGGGACTACAATGAGCAGTTCTTC
TRBJ2-3,-,many,TRBV7-9,CASSLLASDTQYF,TGTGCCAGCAGCTTACTCGCCTCAGATACGCAGTATTTT
TRBJ2-2,-,many,TRBV7-2,CASSLSGRLNTGELFF,TGTGCCAGCAGCTTATCTGGGCGGTTGAACACCGGGGAGCTGTTTTTT
TRBJ2-7,TRBD1,-,TRBV29-1,CSVSRQGSEQYF,TGCAGCGTCTCTCGACAGGGATCCGAGCAGTACTTC
TRBJ1-3,-,few,TRBV10-2,CASSESGNTIYF,TGCGCCAGCAGTGAATCCGGAAACACCATATATTTT
TRBJ2-2,-,many,TRBV7-2,CASSLEVNTGELFF,TGTGCCAGCAGCTTAGAGGTGAACACCGGGGAGCTGTTTTTT
TRBJ2-7,-,few,TRBV7-8,CASSLREGRSYEQYF,TGTGCCAGCAGCTTACGCGAGGGACGCTCCTACGAGCAGTACTTC
TRBJ2-3,-,few,TRBV19,CASSLTYRADTQYF,TGTGCCAGTAGTCTGACATATCGGGCAGATACGCAGTATTTT
TRBJ2-1,TRBD2,few,TRBV30,CAWKGLAGADEQFF,TGTGCCTGGAAGGGCCTAGCGGGAGCAGATGAGCAGTTCTTC
TRBJ2-7,-,-,TRBV5-1,CASSPGRSDTYEQYF,TGCGCCAGCAGCCCCGGACGGAGTGACACCTACGAGCAGTACTTC
TRBJ2-7,-,many,TRBV7-8,CASSRTARDGFGEQYF,TGTGCCAGCAGCCGAACGGCAAGGGACGGTTTCGGGGAGCAGTACTTC
TRBJ2-3,TRBD1,many,TRBV7-2,CASSLAGTGATDTQYF,TGTGCCAGCAGCTTAGCTGGGACAGGGGCCACAGATACGCAGTATTTT
TRBJ1-5,TRBD1,many,TRBV25-1,CASSPEGQGASGQPQHF,TGTGCCAGCAGCCCCGAGGGACAGGGGGCTAGCGGGCAGCCCCAGCATTTT
TRBJ2-7,TRBD1,many,TRBV29-1,CSAQDRPYEQYF,TGCAGCGCCCAGGACAGGCCCTACGAGCAGTACTTC
TRBJ2-7,-,-,TRBV7-8,CASSLQDSYEQYF,TGTGCCAGCAGCTTACAGGACAGCTACGAGCAGTACTTC
TRBJ2-3,-,-,TRBV30,CAWSVGLTNQPQYF,TGTGCCTGGAGTGTAGGGCTCACCAATCAGCCCCAGTATTTT
TRBJ2-6,-,-,TRBV30,CAWSVPGWGTSGANVLTF,TGTGCCTGGAGTGTACCCGGTTGGGGCACCTCTGGGGCCAACGTCCTGACTTTC
TRBJ2-7,-,many,TRBV30,CAWSGTRLGEQYF,TGTGCCTGGAGTGGGACCCGGCTAGGCGAGCAGTACTTC
TRBJ1-5,-,-,TRBV12-3/TRBV12-4,CASSLARQGRSNQPQHF,TGTGCCAGCAGTTTAGCGCGTCAGGGTCGGAGCAATCAGCCCCAGCATTTT
TRBJ2-1,TRBD2,-,TRBV24-1,CATSAREHHEQFF,TGTGCCACCAGTGCGCGGGAGCATCACGAGCAGTTCTTC
TRBJ1-5,-,many,TRBV20-1,CSAGQGFQPQHF,TGCAGTGCTGGGCAGGGGTTTCAGCCCCAGCATTTT
TRBJ2-3,TRBD1,few,TRBV28,CASSQPGQGTDTQYF,TGTGCCAGCAGTCAACCGGGACAGGGGACCGATACGCAGTATTTT
TRBJ1-1,-,-,TRBV19,CASSTQSTGGAAFF,TGTGCCAGTAGTACCCAATCGACAGGAGGTGCAGCTTTCTTT
TRBJ2-3,-,many,TRBV5-4,CASSTRFFDGGGNTQYF,TGTGCCAGCAGCACCCGATTCTTTGATGGAGGAGGTAATACGCAGTATTTT
TRBJ2-3,-,-,TRBV24-1,CATSDRHSLGDTQYF,TGTGCCACCAGTGATCGGCACTCGCTAGGTGATACGCAGTATTTT
TRBJ1-3,-,-,TRBV7-3,CASSLSGDSGNTIYF,TGTGCCAGCAGCTTATCAGGGGACTCTGGAAACACCATATATTTT
TRBJ2-2,-,many,TRBV19,CARRYGRMNTGELFF,TGTGCCAGAAGATACGGACGGATGAACACCGGGGAGCTGTTTTTT
TRBJ1-1,TRBD1,many,TRBV19,CASSIAGQLNTEAFF,TGTGCCAGTAGTATCGCGGGACAGCTGAACACTGAAGCTTTCTTT
TRBJ2-7,-,-,TRBV29-1,CSYRRESSYEQYF,TGCAGCTACCGACGAGAAAGCTCCTACGAGCAGTACTTC
TRBJ2-2,-,-,TRBV29-1,CSVAGAGPTGELFF,TGCAGCGTTGCTGGAGCGGGTCCCACCGGGGAGCTGTTTTTT
TRBJ2-5,-,-,TRBV7-7,CASSLRLWETQYF,TGTGCTAGCAGCTTACGGCTTTGGGAGACCCAGTACTTC
TRBJ2-1,-,many,TRBV19,CAISSRPGVPYNEQFF,TGTGCCATCTCGAGCCGCCCGGGGGTCCCCTACAATGAGCAGTTCTTC
TRBJ2-2,-,-,TRBV15,CATRGISLANTGELFF,TGTGCCACCAGAGGGATCTCGCTAGCGAACACCGGGGAGCTGTTTTTT
TRBJ2-7,-,-,TRBV9,CASSVDSMDEQYF,TGTGCCAGCAGCGTAGACTCGATGGACGAGCAGTACTTC
TRBJ2-1,TRBD1,-,TRBV29-1,CSGGQRNEQFF,TGCAGCGGGGGACAGCGGAATGAGCAGTTCTTC
TRBJ2-3,TRBD1,few,TRBV7-6,CASRRQPGQVGTDTQYF,TGTGCCAGCAGGCGCCAACCGGGACAGGTTGGCACAGATACGCAGTATTTT